These 28 T cell receptor beta chains were all obtained from the same sample, sequenced in a study of CD8+CD57+ T cells in acquired aplastic anemia. The template for TCR beta VDJ and CDR3 sequence profiling was genomic DNA. TCRdb re-called the reads through MiXCR, storing one row per CDR3 protein. The table has 150,000 or so distinct CDR3 sequences, around 48% seen once. All patients picked for sequencing had shown, by flow cytometry, an expansion of CD8+CD57+ cells. The sequenced sample consisted of sorted CD4+, CD8+, or CD8+CD57+ T cells (not recorded which) from PBMCs. All receptors come from a human donor with aplastic anemia.

Many counts were recorded for this clonotype. This chain links TRBV12-5 with TRBJ1-5, with D maybe TRBD1 (5 bases). Germline V CDR1 and CDR2: LGHNT, FRNRAP. Trimming removed 6 bases from V and 0 bases from J, with 12 bases in between. This CDR3 region has 15 residues. The CDR3 sequence: CASGMGTYSNQPQHF. The CDR3 coding sequence is TGTGCTAGTGGCATGGGGACTTATAGCAATCAGCCCCAGCATTTT.

Worth noting for this clonotype: Possible read error: a much larger clone is one base away. The chain is built from TRBV12-3 or TRBV12-4 and TRBJ1-3; D not resolved. V lost 6 bases to trimming and J lost 7 bases, with 16 bases between them. CDR3 size: 14 residues. CDR3 sequence (DNA): TGTGCCAGCAGCCGGGCCTCCCGCAGTAACACCATATATTTT. It yields the protein CASSRASRSNTIYF.

This clonotype was counted between two and nine times. A read error may explain this, as a much larger clone is one base away. No conserved phenylalanine or tryptophan ends this CDR3, so it is likely a read error. V and J are TRBV6-4 and TRBJ2-7; maybe TRBD2 (6 bases). The CDR3 is 15 residues long. The germline V gene encodes CDR1 MRHNA and CDR2 SNTAGT. Trimming took off 1 base at V and 3 bases at J, with 13 bases between the two ends. In DNA form, the CDR3 reads TGTGCCAGCAGTGACTGGGGCGGGGTGGACTACGAGCAGTACCTC. Encoded protein: CASSDWGGVDYEQYL.

The chain joins TRBV5-1 to TRBJ2-3; D remains unclear. The V end was cut by 4 bases, the J end by 1 base, with 13 bases between. CDR1 is SGHRS and CDR2 is YFSETQ in the germline V gene. The CDR3 runs to 15 residues. This CDR3 reads CASSPNPSGTDTQYF. CDR3 nucleotides: TGCGCCAGCAGCCCAAATCCCAGTGGCACAGATACGCAGTATTTT. Together with reference TRBV5-1 and TRBJ2-3, the CDR3 gives the full variable domain: KAGVTQTPRYLIKTRGQQVTLSCSPISGHRSVSWYQQTPGQGLQFLFEYFSETQRNKGNFPGRFSGRQFSNSRSEMNVSTLELGDSALYLCASSPNPSGTDTQYFGPGTRLTVL.

This clonotype was found many times. This rearrangement joins TRBV20-1 to TRBJ2-5; D is perhaps TRBD1 (8 bases). Germline values: CDR1 DFQATT, CDR2 SNEGSKA (reference sequence). CDR3 length equals 14 residues. V lost 5 bases, J lost 2 bases, and 15 bases lay in between. CDR3 DNA sequence: TGCAGTGCTCTCGACAGGGGAGGGCAAGAGACCCAGTACTTC. Residues: CSALDRGGQETQYF.

This clonotype has a single count. The rearrangement uses TRBV19 and TRBJ2-7; TRBD1 matches 7 bases. V lost 3 bases and J lost 1; bases outside the gene matches: 3. The CDR3 has 14 residues. CDR1 LNHDA and CDR2 SQIVND come from the germline V gene (reference sequence). The CDR3 coding sequence is TGTGCCAGTAGTATGTCAGGGGGTTCCTACGAGCAGTACTTC. Amino acid sequence: CASSMSGGSYEQYF.

This chain uses TRBV29-1 with TRBJ2-7; TRBD1 agrees at 9 bases. There are 13 residues in the CDR3. V dropped 7 bases and J dropped 1; count of bases not matched to a gene: 5. From germline, CDR1 is SQVTM and CDR2 ANQGSEA. The CDR3 here is CSALTGGSYEQYF. CDR3 in DNA: TGCAGCGCCTTGACAGGGGGATCCTACGAGCAGTACTTC.

The chain employs TRBV7-6 and TRBJ1-5; TRBD1 matches 9 bases. J was trimmed by 5 bases and V by 5 bases; bases with no gene match: 7. The CDR3 totals 15 residues. Germline CDR1 reads SGHVS; CDR2 reads FNYEAQ. In DNA, the CDR3 is TGTGCCAGCAGCCCGGGACAGGGTGGCTATCAGCCCCAGCATTTT. It encodes CASSPGQGGYQPQHF.

This clonotype has ten or more counts. V is TRBV20-1 and J is TRBJ1-6; unclear D gene. The CDR3 runs to 13 residues. Trimming pared 3 bases from V and 9 bases from J, leaving 12 bases between. Germline loops: CDR1 DFQATT, CDR2 SNEGSKA (reference sequence). This CDR3 reads CSASPDSSSPLHF. The CDR3 region has the DNA TGCAGTGCTAGTCCGGACTCTTCTTCACCCCTCCACTTT.

Ten or more counts support this clonotype. This chain links TRBV20-1 with TRBJ2-5, with D tentatively TRBD1 (5 bases). The germline V and J ends were trimmed by 4 bases and 5 bases, with 23 bases remaining between them. Germline CDR1 is DFQATT and CDR2 is SNEGSKA (reference sequence). CDR3 size: 16 residues. The CDR3 DNA reads TGCAGTGCTACCGAGACTTTTGGCCAGGGAACGGAGACCCAGTACTTC. It yields the protein CSATETFGQGTETQYF.

This clonotype appeared many times. The rearrangement joins TRBV20-1 to TRBJ1-5; the D gene is possibly TRBD1 (5 bases). This CDR3 contains 13 residues. Trimming removed 5 bases from V and 2 bases from J, with 10 bases in between. Germline loops: CDR1 DFQATT, CDR2 SNEGSKA (reference sequence). This CDR3 reads CSADRGRNQPQHF. The CDR3 DNA is TGCAGTGCTGATAGGGGTCGCAATCAGCCCCAGCATTTT.

Only a few counts were recorded for this clonotype. The V and J genes are TRBV10-3 and TRBJ2-7; TRBD2 matches 11 bases. The CDR3 is made up of 14 amino acids. Germline CDR1 and CDR2: ENHRY and SYGVKD. V trimming: 6 bases; J trimming: 1 base; junction bases outside the gene matches: 2. This CDR3 is CAISGTSGSYEQYF. The CDR3 bases are TGTGCCATCAGCGGGACTAGCGGTTCCTACGAGCAGTACTTC.

The sample holds many counts of this clonotype. The V gene is TRBV6-2 or TRBV6-3, the J gene TRBJ1-6; no clear D. The V and J ends lost 1 base and 5 bases respectively, with 3 bases between them. The CDR3 runs 13 residues. Per germline, CDR1 MNHEY and CDR2 SVGEGT. The CDR3 reads CASSYFDNSPLHF. CDR3 in DNA: TGTGCCAGCAGTTACTTCGATAATTCACCCCTCCACTTT.

This sequence joins TRBV20-1 and TRBJ2-1; D is unclear. CDR3 length equals 12 residues. Germline V gives CDR1 DFQATT, CDR2 SNEGSKA (reference sequence). Trimming took 6 bases from V and 9 from J, leaving 15 bases between them. The CDR3 reads CSASSVEAEQFF. Written as DNA, the CDR3 is TGCAGTGCCAGCAGCGTAGAAGCTGAGCAGTTCTTC.

This chain uses TRBV11-2 with TRBJ2-7; 11 bases line up with TRBD2. The trim removed 6 bases at V and 5 bases at J, leaving 12 bases unmatched. Germline CDR1 SGHAT, CDR2 FQNNGV. CDR3 length equals 16 residues. Here the CDR3 reads CASSEGGGTSGHEQYF. The CDR3 coding sequence is TGTGCCAGCAGTGAAGGTGGAGGGACTAGCGGCCACGAGCAGTACTTC.

The rearrangement links TRBV11-1 to TRBJ2-7; 9 bases map to TRBD2. V lost 3 bases, J lost 2 bases, and 11 bases stayed unmatched. This CDR3 region has 17 residues. In germline, CDR1 is SGHAT, CDR2 FQDESV (reference sequence). CDR3 nucleotide sequence: TGTGCCAGCAGCTTGGTTGATAGCGGGGGACCTACCTACGAGCAGTACTTC. Translated: CASSLVDSGGPTYEQYF.

This clonotype was counted only a few times. V is TRBV6-1 and J is TRBJ2-2; 7 bases align to TRBD1. Looked up from germline, CDR1 is MNHNS and CDR2 is SASEGT. The trim removed 8 bases at V and 5 bases at J, leaving 5 bases unmatched. This CDR3 spans 13 amino acids. The CDR3 reads CASLEDRTGELFF. The CDR3, as DNA: TGTGCCAGCTTGGAGGACAGGACCGGGGAGCTGTTTTTT.

This clonotype was observed at least ten times. The gene calls are TRBV6-2 or TRBV6-3 and TRBJ1-1, with 7 bases lining up with TRBD1. V trimming: 6 bases; J trimming: 3 bases; junction bases outside the gene matches: 7. The CDR3 is made up of 14 amino acids. Germline V CDR1 and CDR2: MNHEY, SVGEGT. The chain's CDR3 is CASRYLTGDTEAFF. CDR3 DNA: TGTGCCAGCAGGTATCTTACAGGGGACACTGAAGCTTTCTTT.

This clonotype has at least ten counts. This chain joins TRBV9 and TRBJ1-1; TRBD1 matches at 7 bases. Germline V gene lookup returns CDR1 SGDLS and CDR2 YYNGEE. The CDR3 covers 15 residues. The J segment lost 4 bases and the V segment lost 0 bases, leaving 6 bases of the junction unmatched. The CDR3 sequence is CASSVEGGGGTEAFF. CDR3 coding DNA: TGTGCCAGCAGCGTAGAAGGGGGCGGGGGCACTGAAGCTTTCTTT.

Concerning this clonotype itself: This may arise from a read error, as a much more abundant clone is one base away. The chain recombines TRBV3-1 with TRBJ1-1; a possible D gene is TRBD1 (5 bases). Germline lookup yields CDR1 LGHDT and CDR2 YNNKEL (reference sequence). The CDR3 sequence is 12 residues long. The CDR3 sequence is CASGQGVTEAFF. In DNA form, the CDR3 reads TGTGCCAGCGGCCAAGGGGTAACTGAAGCTTTCTTT.

The chain is built from TRBV15 and TRBJ1-5, with 8 bases that match TRBD1. Per the germline V gene, CDR1 is LNHNV and CDR2 is YYDKDF (reference sequence). CDR3 length: 17 residues. The ends lost 3 bases at V and 0 bases at J; junction bases unmatched: 7. CDR3 coding DNA: TGTGCCACCAGCAGGGAAAGGGACAGGAGTAGCAATCAGCCCCAGCATTTT. Protein: CATSRERDRSSNQPQHF.

V usage is TRBV10-3 and J usage is TRBJ2-7; 7 nucleotides agree with TRBD1. The J segment lost 1 base and the V segment lost 4 bases, leaving 4 bases of the junction unmatched. The germline V gene has CDR1 ENHRY and CDR2 SYGVKD. The CDR3 runs 14 residues. CDR3 coding DNA: TGTGCCATCAGTGGGGGACAGTTATCCTACGAGCAGTACTTC. Protein sequence: CAISGGQLSYEQYF.

The chain combines TRBV6-1 with TRBJ2-3; TRBD1 matches at 7 bases. This CDR3 is 17 amino acids long. V trimming: 7 bases; J trimming: 3 bases; junction bases outside the gene matches: 16. The germline CDR1 and CDR2 sequences are MNHNS and SASEGT. CDR3 loop: CASMLKTGPVVTDTQYF. The CDR3 nucleotides are TGTGCCAGCATGTTAAAGACAGGGCCGGTGGTTACAGATACGCAGTATTTT.

The table lists this clonotype with many counts. This sequence joins TRBV5-5 and TRBJ1-2, with D hard to call. CDR1 and CDR2 (germline): SGHKS, YYEKEE (reference sequence). V lost 0 bases and J lost 2, with 14 bases in between. The CDR3 totals 16 residues. The CDR3 nucleotides read TGTGCCAGCAGCTTGGCCCCAAGGCAATCGAACTATGGCTACACCTTC. Encoded protein: CASSLAPRQSNYGYTF.

Comments on this clonotype: A much larger clone differs by one base, so this may be a read error. The genes are TRBV4-2 and TRBJ2-7, with 7 bases identical to TRBD2. Germline CDR1 and CDR2: LGHNA and YNFKEQ. This CDR3 is built from 15 residues. The CDR3 sequence: CASSGQRGFSYERYF. In DNA form, the CDR3 reads TGTGCCAGCAGCGGGCAGCGGGGTTTCTCCTACGAGCGGTACTTC.

The chain joins TRBV19 to TRBJ1-5; no definite D call. The CDR3 is 14 residues long. CDR1 is LNHDA, CDR2 SQIVND, per germline (reference sequence). Trimming stripped 4 bases from V and 2 bases from J, with 9 bases between. CDR3 amino acids: CASSKLDGNQPQHF. The CDR3 coding sequence is TGTGCCAGTAGTAAATTGGACGGCAATCAGCCCCAGCATTTT. The full variable domain, completed using reference TRBV19 and TRBJ1-5, is DGGITQSPKYLFRKEGQNVTLSCEQNLNHDAMYWYRQDPGQGLRLIYYSQIVNDFQKGDIAEGYSVSREKKESFPLTVTSAQKNPTAFYLCASSKLDGNQPQHFGDGTRLSIL.

The chain is built from TRBV24-1 and TRBJ2-1; possibly TRBD2 for D (5 bases). The CDR3 has 12 residues. Trimming cost V 7 bases and J 2 bases, with 5 bases left between them. Looked up from germline, CDR1 is KGHDR and CDR2 is SFDVKD. The CDR3 DNA reads TGTGCCACCAGCGGGGCCTACAATGAGCAGTTCTTC. Its protein is CATSGAYNEQFF.

This clonotype was counted between two and nine times. The V call is TRBV10-3, the J call TRBJ2-5; D is tentatively TRBD1 or TRBD2 (6 bases each). The germline V and J ends were trimmed by 10 bases and 5 bases, with 20 bases remaining between them. The CDR3 consists of 14 residues. Germline V gene data show CDR1 as ENHRY and CDR2 as SYGVKD. The CDR3 bases are TGTGCCAGCGGACTAACAGGGTCGGGGGAGACCCAGTACTTC. Residues: CASGLTGSGETQYF.